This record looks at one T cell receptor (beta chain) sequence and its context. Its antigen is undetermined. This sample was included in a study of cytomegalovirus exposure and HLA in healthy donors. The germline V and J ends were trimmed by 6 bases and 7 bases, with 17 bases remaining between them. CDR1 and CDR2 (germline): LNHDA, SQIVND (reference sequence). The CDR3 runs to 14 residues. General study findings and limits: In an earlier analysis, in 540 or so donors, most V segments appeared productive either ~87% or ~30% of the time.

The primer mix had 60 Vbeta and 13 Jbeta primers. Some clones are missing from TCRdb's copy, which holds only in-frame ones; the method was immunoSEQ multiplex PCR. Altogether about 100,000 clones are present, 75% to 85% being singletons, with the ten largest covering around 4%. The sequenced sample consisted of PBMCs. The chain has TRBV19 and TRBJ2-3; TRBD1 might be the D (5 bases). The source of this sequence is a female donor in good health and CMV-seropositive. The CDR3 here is CASSDSRVVNTQYF. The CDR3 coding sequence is TGTGCCAGTAGCGATAGCAGGGTAGTGAATACGCAGTATTTT.